A single sample is the source of the 15 T cell receptor beta chains below, sequenced in a study of identical twins (dated by TCRdb to the mid-2010s). Libraries were built with 5' RACE. Sequencing relied on an Illumina HiSeq 2000. The public reads were reanalyzed by TCRdb: fastp trimming at Q25, MiXCR alignment, in-frame beta chains only. All rows with the same CDR3 protein become a single entry with the most common DNA and genes. In all, the sample holds 250,000 to 300,000 distinct CDR3 sequences, and approximately 8.3% of those were seen once. Clones ranked in the top ten supply less than 4% of the sample. These data were also filed under a second study, of yellow fever vaccine responses in identical twins.

Specimen: CD8+ T cells sorted from blood. The source is a young woman in good health.

This chain connects TRBV28 to TRBJ2-1; 12 bases match TRBD1. The CDR3 sequence is 17 residues long. The ends lost 6 bases at V and 1 base at J; junction bases unmatched: 7. The germline CDR1 and CDR2 sequences are MDHEN and SYDVKM. In nucleotides, the CDR3 is TGTGCCAGCAGCACCGGGACAGGGGGCCTATCCTACAATGAGCAGTTCTTC. It encodes CASSTGTGGLSYNEQFF.

This clonotype was seen a few times. V is TRBV10-3 and J is TRBJ2-7; unclear D gene. V lost 6 bases to trimming and J lost 2 bases, with 8 bases between them. CDR3 length equals 12 residues. From germline, CDR1 is ENHRY and CDR2 SYGVKD. The CDR3 sequence: CAIRDSTYEQYF. Written as DNA, the CDR3 is TGTGCCATCAGGGATTCCACCTACGAGCAGTACTTC.

This clonotype was counted ten times or more. The chain is built from TRBV4-1 and TRBJ2-3; D is ambiguous. Trimming removed 0 bases at V and 3 bases at J, with 7 bases between. CDR1 MGHRA and CDR2 YSYEKL come from the germline V gene. CDR3 length equals 14 residues. For the CDR3, the DNA is TGCGCCAGCAGCCAAGACCGAATTACAGATACGCAGTATTTT. Its protein product is CASSQDRITDTQYF.

This clonotype showed up many times. The chain is built from TRBV5-1 and TRBJ2-1; D ambiguous. Germline V gene data show CDR1 as SGHRS and CDR2 as YFSETQ. The CDR3 totals 15 residues. V was pared by 1 base and J by 4 bases, with 12 bases between. The CDR3 sequence: CASSLSPGYYNEQFF. The CDR3 region has the DNA TGCGCCAGCAGCTTGTCCCCAGGCTATTACAATGAGCAGTTCTTC.

This clonotype was observed a few times. V and J are TRBV20-1 and TRBJ2-5; 13 nucleotides align to TRBD2. This CDR3 region has 14 residues. CDR1 DFQATT and CDR2 SNEGSKA come from the germline V gene (reference sequence). The junction had 7 bases not matched to a gene; V was cut back by 7 bases and J by 5 bases. CDR3: CSVRTSGSLETQYF. CDR3 sequence (DNA): TGCAGTGTCCGGACTAGCGGGAGTTTGGAGACCCAGTACTTC.

The chain employs TRBV5-1 and TRBJ1-4; 12 nucleotides agree with TRBD1. Germline values: CDR1 SGHRS, CDR2 YFSETQ. Trimming took 3 bases from V and 4 from J; bases not matched to a gene: 7. CDR3 length equals 17 residues. The CDR3 coding sequence is TGCGCCAGCAGCTCGTCCCGGGACAGGGGGCGTAATGAAAAACTGTTTTTT. Protein sequence: CASSSSRDRGRNEKLFF.

This clonotype was counted only a few times. The V call is TRBV24-1, the J call TRBJ2-5, with D possibly matching TRBD1 (5 bases). V lost 2 bases and J lost 2, with 8 bases in between. CDR1 is KGHDR, CDR2 SFDVKD, per germline. This CDR3 region has 14 residues. CDR3 in amino acids: CATSDSTVQETQYF. Here the CDR3 DNA reads TGTGCCACCAGTGATTCGACAGTACAAGAGACCCAGTACTTC.

The V call is TRBV20-1, the J call TRBJ2-6; D is ambiguous. Germline loops: CDR1 DFQATT, CDR2 SNEGSKA (reference sequence). CDR3 length: 15 amino acids. V was pared by 0 bases and J by 0 bases, with 6 bases between. For the CDR3, the DNA is TGCAGTGCTAGAGAGGAACTCTCTGGGGCCAACGTCCTGACTTTC. Protein product: CSAREELSGANVLTF.

There are many counts of this clonotype. This rearrangement joins TRBV29-1 to TRBJ2-2, with a possible D match to TRBD1 (5 bases). Germline values: CDR1 SQVTM, CDR2 ANQGSEA. The CDR3 is made up of 13 amino acids. V was trimmed by 7 bases and J by 9 bases, leaving 18 bases between them. The CDR3 DNA reads as TGCAGCGCTCTTTCAGGGTCGGCCCGGGAGCTGTTTTTT. This gives the protein CSALSGSARELFF.

The sample holds a few counts of this clonotype. The chain uses TRBV28 and TRBJ2-3; TRBD2 matches 7 bases. The CDR3 length is 16 residues. V trimming: 6 bases; J trimming: 0 bases; junction bases outside the gene matches: 9. Germline CDR1 is MDHEN and CDR2 is SYDVKM. The CDR3 region is CASSRRTSMSTDTQYF. In DNA form, the CDR3 reads TGTGCCAGCAGCCGTAGGACTAGTATGAGCACAGATACGCAGTATTTT.

V gene TRBV5-1 combines with J gene TRBJ2-5; D unclear. Trimming removed 4 bases from V and 0 bases from J, with 16 bases in between. Looked up from germline, CDR1 is SGHRS and CDR2 is YFSETQ. The CDR3 is made up of 16 amino acids. CDR3 loop: CASSKDKPPYQETQYF. The CDR3, as DNA: TGCGCCAGCAGCAAAGACAAGCCACCGTACCAAGAGACCCAGTACTTC.

This clonotype has only a few counts. The genes are TRBV7-9 and TRBJ2-1; 9 positions match TRBD2. The trim removed 6 bases at V and 7 bases at J, leaving 13 bases unmatched. The CDR3 extends over 16 amino acids. Germline CDR1 SEHNR, CDR2 FQNEAQ (reference sequence). The CDR3 sequence is CASSYVVAGVGNEQFF. For the CDR3, the DNA is TGTGCCAGCAGTTACGTGGTAGCGGGAGTAGGAAATGAGCAGTTCTTC.

This clonotype was recorded a few times. This rearrangement joins TRBV7-8 to TRBJ2-2; 7 nucleotides line up with TRBD1. This CDR3 has 18 residues. Germline lookup yields CDR1 SGHVS and CDR2 FQNEAQ. V dropped 5 bases and J dropped 7; count of bases not matched to a gene: 19. CDR3 sequence: CASSLSWSDRANDGELFF. The CDR3 nucleotides read TGTGCCAGCAGCCTATCTTGGAGTGACAGGGCCAACGACGGGGAGCTGTTTTTT.

The chain employs TRBV29-1 and TRBJ2-1, with 9 bases aligning to TRBD2. The junction had 8 bases not matched to a gene; V was cut back by 5 bases and J by 3 bases. CDR3 length: 15 residues. Germline CDR1 SQVTM, CDR2 ANQGSEA. Here the CDR3 reads CSVYPSGINYNEQFF. The CDR3 DNA reads as TGCAGCGTTTACCCTAGCGGGATAAACTACAATGAGCAGTTCTTC.

This clonotype was recorded a few times. The chain is built from TRBV20-1 and TRBJ2-1; D not resolved. CDR1 is DFQATT and CDR2 is SNEGSKA in the germline V gene (reference sequence). The CDR3 has 11 residues. Trimming removed 2 bases at V and 10 bases at J, with 9 bases between. The CDR3 DNA is TGCAGTGCTAGATTAGGTAGGGAGCAGTTCTTC. Translation gives CSARLGREQFF.